This T cell receptor (beta chain) was obtained from a study of T cells in Graves' hyperthyroidism and ophthalmopathy. V was cut by 3 bases and J by 4 bases, with 14 bases left in between. The germline V gene encodes CDR1 SGDLS and CDR2 YYNGEE. This CDR3 spans 14 amino acids. RNA transcripts served as the template for amplifying TCR beta CDR3 regions. HTBI primers were used for first-round RT-PCR of the TCR CDR3. One entry per CDR3 protein, called by TCRdb with MiXCR from the multiplex PCR reads. The sample lists about 380,000 distinct CDR3 sequences, approximately 17% seen once, with about 38% in the top ten. Disease lasting under 3 months, a NOSPECS grade of at least 4, and a Clinical Activity Score of at least 3 were features of the ophthalmopathy patients. Diagnosis rested on symptoms, serum thyroxine and TRAb, thyroid ultrasound, and orbital computed tomography. PBMCs were derived from about 10 ml fresh peripheral blood.

The receptor was derived from a man aged 18 to 29 with Graves' ophthalmopathy. Specimen: blood. This sequence joins TRBV9 and TRBJ2-7; D tentatively fits TRBD1 or TRBD2 (5 bases each). The DNA for the CDR3 is TGTGCCAGCAGCGGGAGCGGCGCAGGGTACGAGCAGTACTTC. It translates to CASSGSGAGYEQYF.